This T cell receptor (beta chain) was captured by sequencing in a study of early T cells in non-severe SARS-CoV-2 infection. This clonotype has just a few counts. The TCR library protocol attached unique molecular identifiers to the individual cDNA molecules. TCRdb reprocessed the 5' RACE reads via MiXCR and lists one record per CDR3 protein. Of 43,000 or so distinct CDR3 sequences detected, 4% appear once; the ten largest clones hold about 3%. The CDR3 length is 16 residues. Germline V CDR1 and CDR2: SGDLS, YYNGEE. Trimming cost V 0 bases and J 2 bases; bases outside gene matches: 6. Sequenced material: whole blood. This receptor was taken from an adult who was a healthcare worker with PCR-confirmed SARS-CoV-2 infection or an uninfected control (not recorded which). The V gene is TRBV9, the J gene TRBJ2-7; 9 bases map to TRBD1. The DNA for the CDR3 is TGTGCCAGCAGCGTAGGAGGACAGGGGTCAGCCTACGAGCAGTACTTC. Protein sequence: CASSVGGQGSAYEQYF.